This TCR beta chain appears in the sequencing data of a study of T cell responses to AZD1222 COVID-19 vaccine. Here immunoSEQ multiplex PCR was the method, and the copy in TCRdb shows in-frame clones only, minus some. This sample has some 140,000 clones; 80% to 95% occur once, and the top ten carry around 7.1%. The sample was peripheral blood, taken 28 days after the second AZD1222 dose. This receptor was identified in an adult who received the AZD1222 COVID-19 vaccine.

This CDR3 is CASSLGGGLGRDEQYF. As DNA, the CDR3 is TGCGCCAGCAGCTTGGGAGGGGGCTTGGGCCGGGACGAGCAGTACTTC. This chain connects TRBV5-1 to TRBJ2-7; 7 nucleotides line up with TRBD1. Germline CDR1 and CDR2: SGHRS and YFSETQ. The CDR3 is 16 amino acids. Trimming at V came to 0 bases and at J to 5 bases, leaving 11 bases not matched to a gene.